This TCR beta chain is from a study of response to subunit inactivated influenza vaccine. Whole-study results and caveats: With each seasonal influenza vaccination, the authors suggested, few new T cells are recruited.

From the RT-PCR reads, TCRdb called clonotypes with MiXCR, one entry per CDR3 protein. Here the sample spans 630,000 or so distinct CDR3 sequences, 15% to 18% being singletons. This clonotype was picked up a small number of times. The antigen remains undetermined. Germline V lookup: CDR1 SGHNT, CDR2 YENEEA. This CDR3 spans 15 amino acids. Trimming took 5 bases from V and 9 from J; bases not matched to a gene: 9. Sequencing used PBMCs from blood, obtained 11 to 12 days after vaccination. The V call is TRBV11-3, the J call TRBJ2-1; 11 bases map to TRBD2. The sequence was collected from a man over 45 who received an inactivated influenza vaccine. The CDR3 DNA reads TGTGCCAGCAGCCCAACGACTAGCGGGATGGGTGAGCAGTTCTTC. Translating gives CASSPTTSGMGEQFF.